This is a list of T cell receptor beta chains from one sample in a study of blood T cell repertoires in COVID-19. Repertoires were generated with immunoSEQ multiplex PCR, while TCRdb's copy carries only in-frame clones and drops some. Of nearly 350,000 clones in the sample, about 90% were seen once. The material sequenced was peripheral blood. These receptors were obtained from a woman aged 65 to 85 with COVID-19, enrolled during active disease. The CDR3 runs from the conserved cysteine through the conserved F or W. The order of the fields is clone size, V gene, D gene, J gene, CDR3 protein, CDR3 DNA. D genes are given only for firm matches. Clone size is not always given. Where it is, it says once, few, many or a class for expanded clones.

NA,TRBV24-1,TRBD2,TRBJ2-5,CATSGGAGGMQETQYF,TGTGCCACCAGTGGAGGAGCGGGGGGGATGCAAGAGACCCAGTACTTC
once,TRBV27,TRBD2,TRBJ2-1,CASSSGPGLAGLYNEQFF,TGTGCCAGCAGTTCCGGTCCGGGACTAGCGGGCCTCTACAATGAGCAGTTCTTC
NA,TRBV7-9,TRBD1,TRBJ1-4,CASSDDRGATNEKLFF,TGTGCCAGCAGCGATGACAGGGGGGCAACTAATGAAAAACTGTTTTTT
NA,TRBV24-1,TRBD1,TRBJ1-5,CATSRSGGSNQPQHF,TGTGCCACCAGTAGATCAGGGGGCAGCAATCAGCCCCAGCATTTT
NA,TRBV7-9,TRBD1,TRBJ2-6,CASSFDFGQGRTGANVLTF,TGTGCCAGCAGCTTTGACTTTGGACAGGGGCGAACTGGGGCCAACGTCCTGACTTTC
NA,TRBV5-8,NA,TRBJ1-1,CASHFGGRGWNTEAFF,TGTGCCAGCCACTTTGGAGGGAGAGGGTGGAACACTGAAGCTTTCTTT
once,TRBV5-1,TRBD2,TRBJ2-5,CASSFGSGGRETQYF,TGCGCCAGCAGCTTTGGTAGCGGGGGCAGGGAGACCCAGTACTTC
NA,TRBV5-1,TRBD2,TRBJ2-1,CASSFRTSGNEQFF,TGCGCCAGCAGCTTTCGGACTAGCGGGAATGAGCAGTTCTTC
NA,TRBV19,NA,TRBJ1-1,CASSMVWAGKRTEAFF,TGTGCCAGTAGTATGGTCTGGGCAGGGAAGAGGACTGAAGCTTTCTTT
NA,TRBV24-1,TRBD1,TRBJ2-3,CATSKRTGEGTDTQYF,TGTGCCACCAGTAAGCGGACAGGGGAGGGCACAGATACGCAGTATTTT
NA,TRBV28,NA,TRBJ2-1,CASYQRDFRNNEQFF,TGTGCCAGCTACCAACGGGACTTTCGGAACAATGAGCAGTTCTTC
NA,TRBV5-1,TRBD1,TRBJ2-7,CASSSHIPGQGIGEQYF,TGCGCCAGCAGCTCACACATCCCGGGACAGGGGATAGGCGAGCAGTACTTC
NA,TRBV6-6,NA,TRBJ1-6,CASSYSGGPSPLHF,TGTGCCAGCAGTTACTCGGGCGGGCCTTCACCCCTCCACTTT
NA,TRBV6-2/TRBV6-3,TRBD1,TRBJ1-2,CASNPRQGSYGYTF,TGTGCCAGCAACCCTCGACAGGGTTCCTATGGCTACACCTTC
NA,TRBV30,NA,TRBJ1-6,CAWSVRQGVDNSPLHF,TGTGCCTGGAGTGTACGGCAGGGTGTCGATAATTCACCCCTCCACTTT
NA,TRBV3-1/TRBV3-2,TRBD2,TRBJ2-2,CASSQEGRGTGELFF,TGTGCCAGCAGCCAAGAAGGGCGGGGGACCGGGGAGCTGTTTTTT
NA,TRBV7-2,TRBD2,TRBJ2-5,CASSTTRGGGETQYF,TGTGCCAGCAGCACCACCCGGGGGGGCGGGGAGACCCAGTACTTC
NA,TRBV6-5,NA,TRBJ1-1,CASSRVGGQGEAFF,TGTGCCAGCAGTCGAGTGGGGGGGCAAGGTGAAGCTTTCTTT
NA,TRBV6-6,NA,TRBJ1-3,CASSYATPWDTIYF,TGTGCCAGCAGTTACGCGACTCCCTGGGACACCATATATTTT
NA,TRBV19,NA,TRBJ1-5,CASSLYRVGNQPQHF,TGTGCCAGTAGTCTTTACAGGGTAGGTAATCAGCCCCAGCATTTT
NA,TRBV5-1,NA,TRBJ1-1,CASSGRADAEAFF,TGCGCCAGCAGCGGGAGGGCGGACGCTGAAGCTTTCTTT
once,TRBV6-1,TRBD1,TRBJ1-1,CASSDRKFRDRDTEAFF,TGTGCCAGCAGTGACCGTAAATTCCGGGACAGGGACACTGAAGCTTTCTTT
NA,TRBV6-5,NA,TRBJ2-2,CASLPGGWGELFF,TGTGCCAGCCTTCCCGGGGGATGGGGGGAGCTGTTTTTT
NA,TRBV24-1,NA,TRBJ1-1,CATSDRGGNTEAFF,TGTGCCACCAGTGATAGGGGAGGTAACACTGAAGCTTTCTTT
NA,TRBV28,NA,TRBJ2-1,CASSLNIGTYNEQFF,TGTGCCAGCAGTCTCAACATCGGGACCTACAATGAGCAGTTCTTC
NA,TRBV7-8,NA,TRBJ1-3,CASSGDGRDPISSGNTIYF,TGTGCCAGCAGCGGGGATGGTCGGGATCCGATCTCCTCTGGAAACACCATATATTTT
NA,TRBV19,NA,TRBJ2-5,CASRLGGTQQETQYF,TGTGCCAGTAGATTGGGGGGAACCCAACAAGAGACCCAGTACTTC
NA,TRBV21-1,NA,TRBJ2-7,CASSKVGSSNSYEQYF,TGTGCCAGCAGCAAAGTTGGTAGCTCCAACTCCTACGAGCAGTACTTC
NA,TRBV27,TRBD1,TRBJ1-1,CASFEQGSTEAFF,TGTGCCAGCTTCGAACAGGGGTCTACTGAAGCTTTCTTT
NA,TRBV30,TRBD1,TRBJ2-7,CAWDRDSYEQYF,TGTGCCTGGGACCGGGACAGCTACGAGCAGTACTTC